This T cell receptor beta chain was obtained from a study of CD8+CD57+ T cells in acquired aplastic anemia. Study-wide background: Yields of DNA that came from sorted CD4+ and CD8+ cells averaged roughly 3.2 ug.

Germline values: CDR1 DFQATT, CDR2 SNEGSKA (reference sequence). The CDR3 is 14 amino acids. Trimming pared 3 bases from V and 9 bases from J, leaving 20 bases between. The study profiled TCR beta VDJ and CDR3 using genomic DNA as template. TCRdb recomputed calls from the reads with MiXCR, one row per CDR3 protein. The repertoire has around 200,000 distinct CDR3 sequences, around 50% of them found once; the top ten carry approximately 13%. It was patients with CD8+CD57+ cell expansion by flow cytometry who were chosen for sequencing. The cohort consisted entirely of patients having severe acquired aplastic anemia.

Sequenced input: sorted CD4+, CD8+, or CD8+CD57+ T cells (not recorded which) from PBMCs. The receptor comes from a human donor with aplastic anemia. The chain carries TRBV20-1 and TRBJ1-2, with TRBD1 as a possible D gene (6 bases). The CDR3 nucleotides are TGCAGTGCTAGCCCCTCTGGGGGCAGGGCGCGCTACACCTTC. Its translation is CSASPSGGRARYTF.